Following are 27 T cell receptor beta chains from one sample sequenced in a study of blood T cells in healthy people across ages. Alongside a J-beta primer mix, a sample-barcoded 5' primer served in a second PCR lasting about 6 to 12 cycles. TCRdb ran MiXCR on the 5' RACE reads and lists one entry per CDR3 protein. The table lists approximately 1,100,000 distinct CDR3 sequences, 45% of them singletons. Specimen: blood. Receptors were obtained from a woman aged 55-70 years in good health.

This clonotype showed up just a few times. The chain is built from TRBV4-1 and TRBJ1-2; D is possibly TRBD1 (5 bases). The CDR3 has 16 amino acids. Germline V gives CDR1 MGHRA, CDR2 YSYEKL. The V end lost 6 bases, the J end lost 8 bases, and 25 bases lay between the germline ends. Written as DNA, the CDR3 is TGCGCCAGCAGATCCTTAAGGGGTACCGGGCAGACGGGCTACACCTTC. This codes for CASRSLRGTGQTGYTF.

Regarding this clonotype: A much bigger clone sits one base away, suggesting this may be a read error. This chain links TRBV10-2 with TRBJ2-1; possible D gene TRBD2, 6 bases. The CDR3 has 15 amino acids. Germline V gene sequence: CDR1 WSHSY, CDR2 SAAADI. V was cut by 2 bases and J by 6 bases, with 14 bases left in between. CDR3 coding DNA: TGCGCCAGCAGTGAGGCGGTGGACGGGGGCAATGAGCAGTTCTTC. Translated: CASSEAVDGGNEQFF.

This clonotype was detected ten times or more. This chain joins TRBV4-1 and TRBJ2-1; perhaps TRBD2 as D (6 bases). V lost 2 bases and J lost 7, with 15 bases in between. The length of the CDR3 is 15 residues. CDR1 and CDR2 from the germline V gene are MGHRA and YSYEKL. CDR3 protein: CASSQPRSGLNEQFF. For the CDR3, the DNA is TGCGCCAGCAGCCAACCCCGGAGCGGGTTAAATGAGCAGTTCTTC.

As for this clonotype: One end of the junction does not line up with germline, which may come from a read error. The chain couples TRBV6-1 to TRBJ2-1; a possible D gene is TRBD1 (6 bases). The CDR3 spans 19 residues. Germline CDR1 and CDR2: MNHNS and SASEGT. CDR3 coding DNA: TGTGCCAGCAGCGAAGGCCGGGGAAGGGCCGTCAGGGGTTACAATGAGCAGTTCTTC. Translating it yields CASSEGRGRAVRGYNEQFF.

This clonotype was counted at least ten times. The chain is built from TRBV5-1 and TRBJ1-6, with no clear D. Germline lookup yields CDR1 SGHRS and CDR2 YFSETQ. The CDR3 loop spans 14 amino acids. With 0 bases removed from V and 7 bases from J, the gap between germline ends came to 8 bases. CDR3 sequence: CASSLAGRNSPLHF. The DNA of the CDR3 is TGCGCCAGCAGCTTGGCGGGCAGGAATTCACCCCTCCACTTT.

Worth noting for this clonotype: At one end the junction does not follow the germline gene, possibly because of a read error. The rearrangement joins TRBV27 to TRBJ2-3; TRBD2 aligns across 10 bases. The CDR3 spans 16 residues. Looked up from germline, CDR1 is MNHEY and CDR2 is SMNVEV (reference sequence). The CDR3 spells CASSWGLASFTGTQYF. CDR3 in DNA: TGTGCCAGCAGTTGGGGACTAGCGAGCTTCACAGGTACGCAGTATTTT.

This chain links TRBV3-1 with TRBJ2-1, with D possibly being TRBD1 (5 bases). This CDR3 has 14 amino acids. V dropped 6 bases and J dropped 0 bases, with 9 bases sitting between them. Germline V gene sequence: CDR1 LGHDT, CDR2 YNNKEL (reference sequence). CDR3 amino acids: CASRYRSSYNEQFF. The CDR3 DNA sequence: TGTGCCAGCAGATACAGGAGCTCCTACAATGAGCAGTTCTTC.

The CDR3 is CASSVADREGDEQFF. In DNA, the CDR3 is TGTGCCAGCAGCGTAGCTGACAGGGAAGGGGATGAGCAGTTCTTC. This chain connects TRBV9 to TRBJ2-1, with 7 bases lining up with TRBD1. CDR3 length equals 15 residues. CDR1 SGDLS and CDR2 YYNGEE come from the germline V gene. The V segment lost 0 bases and the J segment 8 bases; nucleotides outside the gene matches: 8.

This clonotype was found a few times. CDR3 sequence: CAIRRGGSGNIQYF. In DNA form, the CDR3 reads TGCGCCATCAGAAGAGGGGGCTCGGGAAACATTCAGTACTTC. This chain uses TRBV10-2 with TRBJ2-4, with 7 bases identical to TRBD1. The junction had 12 bases not matched to a gene; V was cut back by 10 bases and J by 6 bases. CDR3 length: 14 residues. CDR1 and CDR2 from the germline V gene are WSHSY and SAAADI.

This clonotype appeared a few times. The V call is TRBV2, the J call TRBJ2-7, with 9 bases that match TRBD1. There are 15 residues in the CDR3. V lost 3 bases and J lost 4; bases outside the gene matches: 7. Germline CDR1 and CDR2: SNHLY and FYNNEI. CDR3 loop: CASSDSTGGSYEQYF. CDR3 bases: TGTGCCAGCAGTGATTCGACAGGGGGATCATACGAGCAGTACTTC.

The gene calls are TRBV20-1 and TRBJ2-5; 7 nucleotides agree with TRBD2. Losses at the gene ends were 3 bases for V and 5 bases for J; bases not matched to a gene: 9. The germline CDR1 and CDR2 sequences are DFQATT and SNEGSKA (reference sequence). The CDR3 sequence is 14 residues long. The CDR3 protein is CSASFAAGDETQYF. CDR3 nucleotide sequence: TGCAGTGCTAGTTTTGCGGCGGGAGACGAGACCCAGTACTTC.

The chain combines TRBV6-6 with TRBJ2-3; D not resolved. Germline assignment: CDR1 MNHNY and CDR2 SVGAGI (reference sequence). The CDR3 is made up of 15 amino acids. Trimming took 1 base from V and 4 from J, leaving 12 bases between them. CDR3 region: CASSYWPRGADTQYF. In DNA form, the CDR3 reads TGTGCCAGCAGTTACTGGCCTAGAGGAGCAGATACGCAGTATTTT.

The genes are TRBV7-9 and TRBJ2-1; 7 bases agree with TRBD1. The CDR3 has 15 residues. From germline, CDR1 is SEHNR and CDR2 FQNEAQ (reference sequence). The V and J ends lost 2 bases and 5 bases, in that order; junction bases with no gene match: 6. CDR3: CASSLRDRWNNEQFF. The CDR3 coding sequence is TGTGCCAGCAGCTTAAGGGACAGATGGAACAATGAGCAGTTCTTC.

The rearrangement joins TRBV3-1 to TRBJ2-1; 10 bases align to TRBD2. V was pared by 1 base and J by 8 bases, with 8 bases of the junction left unmatched. CDR1 and CDR2 (germline): LGHDT, YNNKEL (reference sequence). There are 16 residues in the CDR3. The DNA of the CDR3 is TGTGCCAGCAGCCAAGGTACTAGCGGGGAGAAGGATGAGCAGTTCTTC. It yields the protein CASSQGTSGEKDEQFF.

As to this clonotype: A read error may explain this, as a much larger clone is one base away. J is TRBJ2-4 and V is TRBV11-3; TRBD2 agrees at 8 bases. V dropped 5 bases and J dropped 13; count of bases not matched to a gene: 16. Germline V gene sequence: CDR1 SGHNT, CDR2 YENEEA. This CDR3 comprises 15 residues. This CDR3 reads CASSPGGLEINEQYF. The CDR3 coding sequence is TGTGCCAGCAGCCCCGGGGGACTAGAGATTAATGAGCAGTACTTC.

The chain employs TRBV4-1 and TRBJ2-5; unclear D gene. CDR1 MGHRA and CDR2 YSYEKL come from the germline V gene. Between the trimmed V and J ends, which lost 2 bases and 7 bases, there was a span of 14 bases. The CDR3 totals 14 residues. The CDR3 sequence: CASSQPLEYGTQYF. The CDR3 DNA follows: TGCGCCAGCAGCCAACCCCTTGAATACGGGACCCAGTACTTC.

The gene calls are TRBV10-3 and TRBJ2-1, with D possibly being TRBD2 (6 bases). V was clipped by 4 bases and J by 10 bases, with 8 bases between them. The CDR3 totals 11 residues. Per the germline V gene, CDR1 is ENHRY and CDR2 is SYGVKD. The CDR3, as DNA: TGTGCCATCAGTGCTAGCGTAGAGCAGTTCTTC. Translated, it gives CAISASVEQFF.

CDR3 sequence reads: CASSDVGPLHF. DNA of the CDR3: TGTGCCAGCAGCGACGTCGGACCCCTCCACTTT. The chain joins TRBV7-9 to TRBJ1-6; unclear D gene. The CDR3 is made up of 11 amino acids. V lost 5 bases and J 12 bases, leaving 8 bases between the germline ends. Per the germline V gene, CDR1 is SEHNR and CDR2 is FQNEAQ (reference sequence). The complete variable domain, with remaining parts taken from reference TRBV7-9 and TRBJ1-6, reads DTGVSQNPRHKITKRGQNVTFRCDPISEHNRLYWYRQTLGQGPEFLTYFQNEAQLEKSRLLSDRFSAERPKGSFSTLEIQRTEQGDSAMYLCASSDVGPLHFGNGTRLTVT.

The chain uses TRBV4-2 and TRBJ2-7; either TRBD1 or TRBD2 may supply D (7 bases each). Germline V gene sequence: CDR1 LGHNA, CDR2 YNFKEQ. The CDR3 sequence is 16 residues long. The ends were cut back, 1 base at V and 5 bases at J, with 18 bases in the middle. The CDR3 DNA reads as TGTGCCAGCAGCCAAGTATGGGAGGGGGCCCACAACGAGCAGTACTTC. This translates into CASSQVWEGAHNEQYF.

The table lists this clonotype with a few counts. The chain carries TRBV5-1 and TRBJ2-7; a possible D gene is TRBD2 (6 bases). Trimming pared 3 bases from V and 12 bases from J, leaving 7 bases between. The CDR3 runs 9 residues. Germline V gene lookup returns CDR1 SGHRS and CDR2 YFSETQ. CDR3 protein: CASSWDWYF. The CDR3 DNA reads as TGCGCCAGCAGCTGGGACTGGTACTTC. The entire variable domain, with the rest obtained from reference TRBV5-1 and TRBJ2-7, is as follows: KAGVTQTPRYLIKTRGQQVTLSCSPISGHRSVSWYQQTPGQGLQFLFEYFSETQRNKGNFPGRFSGRQFSNSRSEMNVSTLELGDSALYLCASSWDWYFGPGTRLTVT.

V and J are TRBV30 and TRBJ2-3; TRBD2 might be the D (6 bases). The germline gives CDR1 GTSNPN, CDR2 SVGIG (reference sequence). V lost 4 bases to trimming and J lost 2 bases, with 13 bases between them. This CDR3 contains 14 residues. CDR3: CAWIGDLITDTQYF. CDR3 nucleotides: TGTGCCTGGATCGGGGACTTAATCACAGATACGCAGTATTTT.

There are a few counts of this clonotype. The rearrangement links TRBV29-1 to TRBJ2-3, with 11 bases matching TRBD1. Germline lookup yields CDR1 SQVTM and CDR2 ANQGSEA. Trimming took 6 bases from V and 6 from J; bases not matched to a gene: 2. The CDR3 is made up of 12 amino acids. The CDR3 is CSVGQGADTQYF. For the CDR3, the DNA is TGCAGCGTAGGACAGGGGGCTGATACGCAGTATTTT.

The chain is built from TRBV4-1 and TRBJ2-1; TRBD1 is a possible D gene (6 bases). Deletions cut 1 base from V and 3 bases from J, with 16 bases between. Per germline, CDR1 MGHRA and CDR2 YSYEKL. The CDR3 runs to 17 residues. In DNA form, the CDR3 reads TGCGCCAGCAGCCAAGGCTCCGGGACAAGAAACTACAATGAGCAGTTCTTC. This gives the protein CASSQGSGTRNYNEQFF.

The V call is TRBV6-1, the J call TRBJ2-1; 9 bases fit TRBD1. The J call may be in error: the DNA end matches TRBJ2-7 better. Per the germline V gene, CDR1 is MNHNS and CDR2 is SASEGT. This CDR3 has 14 amino acids. The CDR3 reads CASSRDRAYNEQYF. CDR3 sequence (DNA): TGTGCCAGCTCCCGGGACAGGGCCTACAATGAGCAGTACTTC.

This rearrangement joins TRBV29-1 to TRBJ1-1; the match to TRBD1 covers 7 bases. Germline lookup yields CDR1 SQVTM and CDR2 ANQGSEA. J lost 4 bases, V lost 7 bases, and 12 bases had no gene match. The CDR3 is 14 residues long. The CDR3 coding sequence is TGCAGCGCTGCAAAGACCGGGACAGCCACTGAAGCTTTCTTT. Its translation is CSAAKTGTATEAFF.

This clonotype turned up a few times. The chain carries TRBV6-5 and TRBJ2-1, with D tentatively TRBD2 (7 bases). The germline gives CDR1 MNHEY, CDR2 SVGAGI. The CDR3 sequence is 14 residues long. V shed 5 bases and J shed 8 bases, with 16 bases lying between them. In DNA, the CDR3 is TGTGCCAGCAGTACGGGGAGGGGGTGGGATGAGCAGTTCTTC. This sequence encodes CASSTGRGWDEQFF.

In this sample, this clonotype turned up once. The chain is built from TRBV5-1 and TRBJ1-3; D is undetermined. V was trimmed by 3 bases and J by 0 bases, leaving 10 bases between them. CDR3 length: 15 amino acids. Germline CDR1 SGHRS, CDR2 YFSETQ. CDR3 nucleotides: TGCGCCAGCAGCTACCGGACGGCCTCTGGAAACACCATATATTTT. It is translated as CASSYRTASGNTIYF.